The 8 T cell receptor beta chains reported below all come from one sample, sequenced in a study of shared clonotypes between healthy human individuals. Data came from immunoSEQ multiplex PCR; TCRdb stores just in-frame clones and leaves some out. This table holds hundreds of thousands of clones, around 72% found once. The specimen was memory CD4+ T cells sorted from blood. Noted subset: CD45RA-negative fraction. These receptors originate from a man aged 25-40 years in good health.

This chain connects TRBV29-1 to TRBJ1-1; 8 bases line up with TRBD1. The CDR3 sequence is 14 residues long. V gave up 5 bases and J gave up 2 bases; unmatched junction bases: 7. CDR1 and CDR2 from the germline V gene are SQVTM and ANQGSEA. In DNA, the CDR3 is TGCAGCGTTCACACAGGGGGTGAAAACACTGAAGCTTTCTTT. Its protein product is CSVHTGGENTEAFF.

This chain uses TRBV6-5 with TRBJ2-3; 7 bases are a match to TRBD2. Looked up from germline, CDR1 is MNHEY and CDR2 is SVGAGI. This CDR3 contains 13 residues. The J segment lost 2 bases and the V segment lost 6 bases, leaving 2 bases of the junction unmatched. Written as DNA, the CDR3 is TGTGCCAGCAGAGGGACTACCACAGATACGCAGTATTTT. Protein sequence: CASRGTTTDTQYF.

J is TRBJ1-1 and V is TRBV6-5, with D possibly TRBD1 on 5 matching bases. V lost 6 bases, J lost 6 bases, and 20 bases lay in between. Germline lookup yields CDR1 MNHEY and CDR2 SVGAGI. CDR3 length: 15 residues. The CDR3 here is CASSLSETVRAEAFF. Written as DNA, the CDR3 is TGTGCCAGCAGCCTGAGTGAGACAGTTAGGGCTGAAGCTTTCTTT.

Note on this clone: The identical CDR3 is also encoded by other nucleotide sequences in the sample. V is TRBV25-1 and J is TRBJ2-2, with a weak D call TRBD1 (6 bases). There are 14 residues in the CDR3. Trimming removed 2 bases at V and 7 bases at J, with 11 bases between. Germline values: CDR1 MGHDK, CDR2 SYGVNS. CDR3 in amino acids: CASSEGGRSGELFF. The CDR3 DNA follows: TGTGCCAGCAGTGAAGGGGGCAGGAGCGGGGAGCTGTTTTTT.

The V call is TRBV6-1, the J call TRBJ1-3; D not certain. The CDR3 has 18 amino acids. Looked up from germline, CDR1 is MNHNS and CDR2 is SASEGT. Trimming left V 1 base short and J 3 bases short, with 19 bases between. CDR3 DNA sequence: TGTGCCAGCAGTGAAGTCTTGTTTGGGGTTACGAGTGGAAACACCATATATTTT. It is translated as CASSEVLFGVTSGNTIYF.

This rearrangement joins TRBV5-1 to TRBJ2-7, with 7 bases aligning to TRBD1. Trimming cost V 2 bases and J 7 bases; bases outside gene matches: 9. Germline lookup yields CDR1 SGHRS and CDR2 YFSETQ. The CDR3 has 14 amino acids. In DNA form, the CDR3 reads TGCGCCAGCAGCTTAGGACAGGCCGGTGGGGAGCAGTACTTC. Protein product: CASSLGQAGGEQYF.

This rearrangement joins TRBV5-8 to TRBJ2-7; 7 bases match TRBD1. J gave up 3 bases and V 5 bases, and 5 bases lay outside the gene matches. Germline V lookup: CDR1 SGHTS, CDR2 YDEGEE. The CDR3 is made up of 13 amino acids. As DNA, the CDR3 is TGTGCCAGCAGTAGGACAGGAAGCTACGAGCAGTACTTC. Translated: CASSRTGSYEQYF.

The V and J genes are TRBV19 and TRBJ2-1; 8 positions agree with TRBD2. The length of the CDR3 is 17 residues. The V gene end was trimmed by 7 bases and the J gene end by 4 bases; junction bases not matched to a gene: 15. Germline V gives CDR1 LNHDA, CDR2 SQIVND (reference sequence). In DNA, the CDR3 is TGTGCCAGTACCCCACAATCCACTAGCGGCCCTTACAATGAGCAGTTCTTC. Its translation is CASTPQSTSGPYNEQFF.